This T cell receptor (beta chain) was recorded in a study of Graves' ophthalmopathy and Graves' hyperthyroidism. Study-wide points: A model built from 13 signatures distinguished ophthalmopathy from stable hyperthyroidism with about 86% sensitivity and about 84% specificity.

CDR3 length: 16 residues. Germline V CDR1 and CDR2: KGHDR, SFDVKD. There are a few counts of this clonotype. Its antigen is not identified. At one end, the junction sequence differs from germline, possibly due to a read error. The authors amplified TCR beta CDR3 regions from RNA transcripts. An initial RT-PCR round employing HTBI primers preceded a second-round multiplex PCR. MiXCR was run by TCRdb on the multiplex PCR reads, yielding one entry per CDR3 protein. This sample has around 670,000 distinct CDR3 sequences, with 35% to 50% found just once. Specimen: peripheral blood. This clonotype originated in an adult man with Graves' ophthalmopathy. The chain has TRBV24-1 and TRBJ1-5; D ambiguous. The CDR3 spells CASSATGRRSNQPQHF. DNA of the CDR3: TGTGCCAGCAGTGCCACCGGGAGGCGGAGCAATCAGCCCCAGCATTTT.